This note documents a single T cell receptor beta chain sequence. This CDR3 is built from 12 residues. V dropped 4 bases and J dropped 8 bases, with 12 bases sitting between them. CDR1 is SGHRS, CDR2 YFSETQ, per germline. Libraries were prepared by immunoSEQ multiplex PCR; TCRdb keeps only in-frame clonotypes and omits some of them. The sample gives approximately 140,000 clones, around 85% of which show up once; less than 3.5% is in the top ten. The entry originates in a study of blood T cell repertoires in COVID-19. Source material: peripheral blood. This chain links TRBV5-1 with TRBJ1-1, with a possible D match to TRBD1 (6 bases). The TCR sequence derives from a man between 65 and 85 years old with acute or convalescent COVID-19. The chain's CDR3 is CASSPDRHEAFF. In DNA form, the CDR3 reads TGCGCCAGCAGCCCCGACAGGCACGAAGCTTTCTTT.